The 6 T cell receptor beta chains listed next were all sequenced from one sample in a study of T cells in localized non-small cell lung cancer (dated by TCRdb to the early 2020s). The method was the immunoSEQ multiplex PCR assay. TCRdb obtained this table from immuneACCESS and retained in-frame rearrangements with V and J assigned. These tables miss some clones; where compared with another copy, unresolved V genes account for less than half of the shortfall, and the remainder is unexplained. The sample yields tens of thousands of clones; 75% to 90% were counted once. Just under 2% of the sample is in the top ten clones. The sample was peripheral blood, taken before any cancer treatment. The receptor source for this set is a woman aged 40-70 years with stage I lung adenocarcinoma.

The chain couples TRBV7-2 to TRBJ2-3, with 10 positions matching TRBD2. Losses at the gene ends were 1 base for V and 2 bases for J; bases not matched to a gene: 3. CDR1 is SGHTA and CDR2 is FQGNSA in the germline V gene. The CDR3 totals 16 residues. CDR3 residues: CASSLGLAGVTDTQYF. The DNA for the CDR3 is TGTGCCAGCAGCTTAGGGCTAGCGGGGGTCACAGATACGCAGTATTTT. Full variable domain (outside the CDR3, taken from reference TRBV7-2 and TRBJ2-3): GAGVSQSPSNKVTEKGKDVELRCDPISGHTALYWYRQSLGQGLEFLIYFQGNSAPDKSGLPSDRFSAERTGGSVSTLTIQRTQQEDSAVYLCASSLGLAGVTDTQYFGPGTRLTVL.

This chain uses TRBV5-1 with TRBJ2-5; 7 bases are a match to TRBD2. Germline V lookup: CDR1 SGHRS, CDR2 YFSETQ. The junction had 3 bases not matched to a gene; V was cut back by 2 bases and J by 2 bases. The CDR3 extends over 14 amino acids. The chain's CDR3 is CASSLAGRQETQYF. The DNA of the CDR3 is TGCGCCAGCAGCTTAGCGGGGCGACAAGAGACCCAGTACTTC.

This clone was seen a few times. The chain links TRBV27 to TRBJ1-1, with 8 bases identical to TRBD1. The CDR3 is made up of 16 amino acids. V was pared by 3 bases and J by 1 base, with 7 bases of the junction left unmatched. Germline loops: CDR1 MNHEY, CDR2 SMNVEV (reference sequence). The CDR3 nucleotides read TGTGCCAGCAGTTTTGGGACAGGCTCTCAGAACACTGAAGCTTTCTTT. Translated, it gives CASSFGTGSQNTEAFF.

This chain joins TRBV6-5 and TRBJ2-7, with D possibly being TRBD1 or TRBD2 (6 bases each). The CDR3 has 14 amino acids. Germline CDR1 and CDR2: MNHEY and SVGAGI. Trimming removed 4 bases at V and 6 bases at J, with 16 bases between. CDR3 coding DNA: TGTGCCAGCAGTTTCGACAGGCGGGATGGCGAGCAGTACTTC. Protein sequence: CASSFDRRDGEQYF.

The gene calls are TRBV6-6 and TRBJ2-7; D is unresolved. Germline CDR1 and CDR2: MNHNY and SVGAGI (reference sequence). V was pared by 0 bases and J by 7 bases, with 4 bases between. The length of the CDR3 is 11 residues. CDR3 sequence reads: CASSYSGEQYF. The CDR3 coding sequence is TGTGCCAGCAGTTACTCTGGGGAGCAGTACTTC.

The chain carries TRBV7-8 and TRBJ1-1; D is unclear. The germline V gene has CDR1 SGHVS and CDR2 FQNEAQ. The ends were cut back, 1 base at V and 4 bases at J, with 4 bases in the middle. The CDR3 totals 12 residues. CDR3 DNA sequence: TGTGCCAGCAGCTTAGACGCCACTGAAGCTTTCTTT. This gives the protein CASSLDATEAFF. The full variable domain, in which reference TRBV7-8 and TRBJ1-1 provide the parts outside the CDR3, is GAGVSQSPRYKVAKRGQDVALRCDPISGHVSLFWYQQALGQGPEFLTYFQNEAQLDKSGLPSDRFFAERPEGSVSTLKIQRTQQEDSAVYLCASSLDATEAFFGQGTRLTVV.